These 8 T cell receptor beta chains came from one sample sequenced in a study of PD-1 blockade in mismatch repair-deficient tumors. Here immunoSEQ multiplex PCR was the method, and the copy in TCRdb shows in-frame clones only, minus some. The sample holds approximately 100,000 clones, 82% seen once. The material was peripheral blood, obtained approximately 8 months after starting pembrolizumab. These receptor sequences come from an adult with mismatch repair-deficient cancer.

About this clone itself: The same CDR3 also results from other DNA sequences found in this sample. The J gene is TRBJ1-3, the V gene TRBV18; D gene unclear. The CDR3 sequence is 13 residues long. The V end was cut by 2 bases, the J end by 4 bases, with 6 bases between. The germline V gene encodes CDR1 KGHSH and CDR2 LQKENI. In DNA, the CDR3 is TGTGCCAGCTCACCAGAGCGGGGAAACACCATATATTTT. This gives the protein CASSPERGNTIYF.

CDR3 protein: CAISETFPGLAGGPGEQYF. For the CDR3, the DNA is TGTGCCATCAGTGAGACTTTCCCGGGACTAGCGGGAGGGCCGGGGGAGCAGTACTTC. V usage is TRBV10-3 and J usage is TRBJ2-7; 16 bases are shared with TRBD2. V dropped 2 bases and J dropped 7; count of bases not matched to a gene: 14. This CDR3 is 19 amino acids long. The V gene's germline CDR1 is ENHRY and CDR2 SYGVKD.

On this clone itself: The same CDR3 arises from other DNA sequences in this sample as well. The CDR3 bases are TGCGCCAGCAGCCTCGCGGGAGGGAACACTGAAGCTTTCTTT. This encodes CASSLAGGNTEAFF. The chain links TRBV5-1 to TRBJ1-1; D is unresolved. The CDR3 has 14 amino acids. Germline CDR1 reads SGHRS; CDR2 reads YFSETQ. The V end lost 4 bases, the J end lost 1 base, and 11 bases lay between the germline ends.

The chain links TRBV7-6 to TRBJ2-3; TRBD2 agrees at 7 bases. Germline lookup yields CDR1 SGHVS and CDR2 FNYEAQ. After removal of 5 bases from V and 2 bases from J, the junction contained 13 bases not matched to a gene. This CDR3 has 17 residues. Written as DNA, the CDR3 is TGTGCCAGCAGCCCCCCCGGGGTCGCGGGAGACACAGATACGCAGTATTTT. Translation: CASSPPGVAGDTDTQYF.

This chain connects TRBV10-2 to TRBJ1-1; D uncertain. V was cut by 3 bases and J by 0 bases, with 8 bases left in between. The CDR3 extends over 14 amino acids. CDR1 is WSHSY, CDR2 SAAADI, per germline. The CDR3 DNA follows: TGCGCCAGCAGTGAAATATCAGTGAACACTGAAGCTTTCTTT. It specifies CASSEISVNTEAFF.

The CDR3 protein is CASRLLDGVYEQYF. The CDR3 bases are TGTGCCAGCAGGCTACTAGACGGAGTCTACGAGCAGTACTTC. This chain connects TRBV27 to TRBJ2-7, with D possibly being TRBD2 (5 bases). The germline V gene encodes CDR1 MNHEY and CDR2 SMNVEV (reference sequence). The ends were cut back, 6 bases at V and 3 bases at J, with 15 bases in the middle. The CDR3 contains 14 residues.

The CDR3 sequence is CASSPVGQKGSYEQYF. The CDR3 bases are TGTGCCAGCAGCCCAGTAGGACAGAAGGGGTCCTACGAGCAGTACTTC. The chain uses TRBV7-6 and TRBJ2-5; tentatively, D is TRBD1 (6 bases). The J call could be wrong; TRBJ2-7 is a better fit for the DNA end. Looked up from germline, CDR1 is SGHVS and CDR2 is FNYEAQ. The CDR3 consists of 16 residues.

This clone was seen a few times. This same CDR3 is encoded by further DNA sequences in the sample. The V call is TRBV7-9, the J call TRBJ1-1; tentatively, D is TRBD1 (5 bases). V was clipped by 1 base and J by 2 bases, with 8 bases between them. Germline V lookup: CDR1 SEHNR, CDR2 FQNEAQ (reference sequence). The CDR3 has 14 residues. The CDR3 region has the DNA TGTGCCAGCAGCTTAGTTGGGGGAAACACTGAAGCTTTCTTT. Its protein is CASSLVGGNTEAFF. The variable domain in full, with the rest retrieved from reference TRBV7-9 and TRBJ1-1, is DTGVSQNPRHKITKRGQNVTFRCDPISEHNRLYWYRQTLGQGPEFLTYFQNEAQLEKSRLLSDRFSAERPKGSFSTLEIQRTEQGDSAMYLCASSLVGGNTEAFFGQGTRLTVV.